Listed below are T cell receptor beta chains from one sample, sequenced in a study of cytomegalovirus exposure and HLA in healthy donors. Only in-frame clones appear in the TCRdb table, and some are missing; sequencing was by immunoSEQ multiplex PCR. This table has roughly 100,000 clones, about four fifths appearing once. Sequencing input: PBMCs. The receptors here all came from a woman in her thirties or forties in good health and CMV-seronegative. CDR3s include the opening cysteine and the closing phenylalanine or tryptophan. A D gene is named only where the DNA matches it firmly. Not every row has a clone size; where given, it reads once, few, many or a size class.

D gene: NA
J gene: TRBJ2-5
V gene: TRBV13
clone size: NA
CDR3 DNA: TGTGCCAGCAGAATAGGGAGCAGGCGGATGGAGACCCAGTACTTC
CDR3 protein: CASRIGSRRMETQYF

D gene: NA
J gene: TRBJ2-1
V gene: TRBV5-1
clone size: NA
CDR3 DNA: TGCGCCAGCAGGGGAAGAGGGTATGGTGATGAGCAGTTCTTC
CDR3 protein: CASRGRGYGDEQFF

D gene: NA
J gene: TRBJ2-3
V gene: TRBV7-6
clone size: NA
CDR3 DNA: TGTGCCAGCAGCTTAGGACAGGAGAGCACAGATACGCAGTATTTT
CDR3 protein: CASSLGQESTDTQYF

D gene: NA
J gene: TRBJ2-7
V gene: TRBV5-6
clone size: NA
CDR3 DNA: TGTGCCAGCAGCTTGAGACTAGTCCCCTACGAGCAGTACTTC
CDR3 protein: CASSLRLVPYEQYF

D gene: NA
J gene: TRBJ1-3
V gene: TRBV9
clone size: NA
CDR3 DNA: TGTGCCAGCAGCGTATCCGGGGGGGGGACATCTGGAAACACCATATATTTT
CDR3 protein: CASSVSGGGTSGNTIYF

D gene: TRBD1
J gene: TRBJ2-3
V gene: TRBV7-9
clone size: NA
CDR3 DNA: TGTGCCGGAACGGGGACAGGGATAACAGATACGCAGTATTTT
CDR3 protein: CAGTGTGITDTQYF

D gene: TRBD1
J gene: TRBJ2-2
V gene: TRBV5-1
clone size: NA
CDR3 DNA: TGCGCCAGCAGCTTGGTGGGACAGGGGGGATTCGGAAACACCGGGGAGCTGTTTTTT
CDR3 protein: CASSLVGQGGFGNTGELFF

D gene: NA
J gene: TRBJ2-3
V gene: TRBV7-8
clone size: NA
CDR3 DNA: TGTGCCAGCACCCTTCTTTGGGCTACTCCAGGGGCTACGCAGTATTTT
CDR3 protein: CASTLLWATPGATQYF

D gene: TRBD1
J gene: TRBJ2-7
V gene: TRBV2
clone size: NA
CDR3 DNA: TGTGCCAGCAAGCGGGACAGGGAAGGCGAGCAGTACTTC
CDR3 protein: CASKRDREGEQYF

D gene: NA
J gene: TRBJ1-3
V gene: TRBV4-3
clone size: NA
CDR3 DNA: TGCGCCAGCACCGGGACTCACGGAAACACCATATATTTT
CDR3 protein: CASTGTHGNTIYF

D gene: NA
J gene: TRBJ1-5
V gene: TRBV6-5
clone size: once
CDR3 DNA: TGTGCCAGCAGTCCAGTGAGGCTTAGCAATCAGCCCCAGCATTTT
CDR3 protein: CASSPVRLSNQPQHF

D gene: NA
J gene: TRBJ1-2
V gene: TRBV5-4
clone size: NA
CDR3 DNA: TGTGCCAGCAGCACCCAGGGGAACTATGGCTACACCTTC
CDR3 protein: CASSTQGNYGYTF

D gene: NA
J gene: TRBJ2-2
V gene: TRBV5-1
clone size: NA
CDR3 DNA: TGCGCCAGCAGCTTCAGTTCCACCGGGGAGCTGTTTTTT
CDR3 protein: CASSFSSTGELFF

D gene: NA
J gene: TRBJ2-7
V gene: TRBV4-1
clone size: NA
CDR3 DNA: TGCGCCAGCAGCCAAGATTCTTACGAGCAGTACTTC
CDR3 protein: CASSQDSYEQYF

D gene: TRBD1
J gene: TRBJ1-6
V gene: TRBV9
clone size: NA
CDR3 DNA: TGTGCCAGCAGCGTGCAGGGGGCAAATTCACCCCTCCACTTT
CDR3 protein: CASSVQGANSPLHF

D gene: TRBD1
J gene: TRBJ1-3
V gene: TRBV5-6
clone size: NA
CDR3 DNA: TGTGCCAGCAGCTTGGATGGGAGAGGGGGCGCAAACACCATATATTTT
CDR3 protein: CASSLDGRGGANTIYF

D gene: NA
J gene: TRBJ1-1
V gene: TRBV29-1
clone size: NA
CDR3 DNA: TGCAGCGTTTTGAGAGGCACTGAAGCTTTCTTT
CDR3 protein: CSVLRGTEAFF

D gene: TRBD1
J gene: TRBJ1-2
V gene: TRBV11-2
clone size: NA
CDR3 DNA: TGTGCCAGCAGCTCCCGGGACAGGGGTAACTATGGCTACACCTTC
CDR3 protein: CASSSRDRGNYGYTF

D gene: TRBD1
J gene: TRBJ1-6
V gene: TRBV10-2
clone size: few
CDR3 DNA: TGCGCCAGTTTTCCAGGGGGCTCCTATAATTCACCCCTCCACTTT
CDR3 protein: CASFPGGSYNSPLHF

D gene: TRBD1
J gene: TRBJ2-7
V gene: TRBV7-9
clone size: NA
CDR3 DNA: TGTGCCAGCAGCCGTAGGGGACAGGGGGCCTACGAGCAGTACTTC
CDR3 protein: CASSRRGQGAYEQYF

D gene: TRBD2
J gene: TRBJ2-3
V gene: TRBV7-9
clone size: NA
CDR3 DNA: TGTGCCAGCAGCTTAGCGCGCGGGGCGGGGGGCCGTAAAGATACGCAGTATTTT
CDR3 protein: CASSLARGAGGRKDTQYF

D gene: NA
J gene: TRBJ1-1
V gene: TRBV5-1
clone size: NA
CDR3 DNA: TGCGCCAGCAGCCGCCTGGGGGGGACGGGGACTGAAGCTTTCTTT
CDR3 protein: CASSRLGGTGTEAFF

D gene: TRBD1
J gene: TRBJ2-3
V gene: TRBV5-6
clone size: few
CDR3 DNA: TGTGCCAGCAGCTTGGGAACAGGGGCCGATACGCAGTATTTT
CDR3 protein: CASSLGTGADTQYF

D gene: NA
J gene: TRBJ1-4
V gene: TRBV6-1
clone size: few
CDR3 DNA: TGTGCCAGCAGTGAGAAGCCTGCAACTAATGAAAAACTGTTTTTT
CDR3 protein: CASSEKPATNEKLFF

D gene: NA
J gene: TRBJ1-5
V gene: TRBV4-3
clone size: NA
CDR3 DNA: TGCGCCAGCAGCCAATCAAGAGCAGGGGCTCAGCCCCAGCATTTT
CDR3 protein: CASSQSRAGAQPQHF